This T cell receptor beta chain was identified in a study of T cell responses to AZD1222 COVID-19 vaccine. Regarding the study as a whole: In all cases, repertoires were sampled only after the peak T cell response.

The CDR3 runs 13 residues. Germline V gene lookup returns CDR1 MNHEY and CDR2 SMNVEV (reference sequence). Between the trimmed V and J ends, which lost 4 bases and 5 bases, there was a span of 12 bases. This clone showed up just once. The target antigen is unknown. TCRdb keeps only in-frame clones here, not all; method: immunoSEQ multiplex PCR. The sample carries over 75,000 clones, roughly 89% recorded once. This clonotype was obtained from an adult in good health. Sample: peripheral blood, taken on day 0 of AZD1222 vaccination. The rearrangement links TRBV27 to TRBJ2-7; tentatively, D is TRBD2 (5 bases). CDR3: CASSWASLNEQYF. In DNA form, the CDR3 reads TGTGCCAGCAGTTGGGCTAGCTTGAACGAGCAGTACTTC.